These 10 T cell receptor beta chains originate from one sample sequenced in a study of cytomegalovirus exposure and HLA in healthy donors (dated by TCRdb to the late 2010s). The library was obtained by the immunoSEQ multiplex PCR assay. For the multiplex PCR, a mixture combining 60 forward primers for TCR Vbeta segments and 13 reverse primers for TCR Jbeta segments was used. As stored in TCRdb, this immuneACCESS dataset retains in-frame rearrangements with V and J assigned. A fraction of the clones does not appear; measured against another copy, unresolved V genes explain less than half of the discrepancy, and the remainder lacks a known reason. This sample comprises about 190,000 clones, approximately 80% of them detected only once. The ten largest clones take up roughly 2.8% of the sample. The material sequenced was PBMCs. All receptors come from a woman aged 45-59 years in good health and CMV-seropositive.

This clone was observed at least ten times. V gene TRBV5-1 combines with J gene TRBJ1-3; D gene ambiguous. This CDR3 is 15 amino acids long. The V gene's germline CDR1 is SGHRS and CDR2 YFSETQ. The V gene lost 2 bases and the J gene lost 2 bases, with 11 bases spanning the gap. The CDR3 bases are TGCGCCAGCAGCTTAGAGGGATTGCCTGGAAACACCATATATTTT. As protein: CASSLEGLPGNTIYF.

The V call is TRBV4-2, the J call TRBJ2-3; maybe TRBD2 (6 bases). The V end lost 0 bases, the J end lost 1 base, and 11 bases lay between the germline ends. This CDR3 comprises 16 residues. The germline V gene has CDR1 LGHNA and CDR2 YNFKEQ. CDR3 loop: CASSQERASGTDTQYF. For the CDR3, the DNA is TGTGCCAGCAGCCAAGAACGGGCTAGCGGCACAGATACGCAGTATTTT.

The rearrangement links TRBV29-1 to TRBJ2-7; the match to TRBD1 covers 9 bases. Germline loops: CDR1 SQVTM, CDR2 ANQGSEA. The CDR3 spans 14 residues. With V trimmed by 5 bases and J by 2 bases, 7 bases remained unmatched. In DNA, the CDR3 is TGCAGCGTTTTCGGACAGGGGACTACCTACGAGCAGTACTTC. Translating gives CSVFGQGTTYEQYF.

This rearrangement joins TRBV5-1 to TRBJ2-5; TRBD1 aligns across 8 bases. The CDR3 runs to 15 residues. Germline V gives CDR1 SGHRS, CDR2 YFSETQ. J gave up 2 bases and V 5 bases, and 8 bases lay outside the gene matches. The CDR3 bases are TGCGCCAGCAGATCCCAGGGGGCGAAACAAGAGACCCAGTACTTC. Translated, it gives CASRSQGAKQETQYF.

V usage is TRBV5-4 and J usage is TRBJ2-2; weak D call: TRBD1 (6 bases). Trimming removed 1 base at V and 4 bases at J, with 11 bases between. The germline gives CDR1 SGHNT, CDR2 YYREEE (reference sequence). The CDR3 runs to 15 residues. For the CDR3, the DNA is TGTGCCAGCAGCTTGTTTACAGGGAGCACCGGGGAGCTGTTTTTT. This encodes CASSLFTGSTGELFF.

The chain recombines TRBV6-5 with TRBJ2-5; D uncertain. The V and J ends lost 6 bases and 2 bases respectively, with 10 bases between them. The CDR3 covers 13 residues. The germline V gene encodes CDR1 MNHEY and CDR2 SVGAGI. CDR3 in amino acids: CASRKPGQETQYF. The CDR3 DNA follows: TGTGCCAGCAGAAAGCCAGGACAAGAGACCCAGTACTTC.

The CDR3 region has the DNA TGTGCCAGTAGTATATCCCGGGGGACGTCTAATTCACCCCTCCACTTT. This encodes CASSISRGTSNSPLHF. This chain joins TRBV19 and TRBJ1-6, with a tentative D call TRBD1 (5 bases). Germline assignment: CDR1 LNHDA and CDR2 SQIVND (reference sequence). V lost 2 bases to trimming and J lost 6 bases, with 14 bases between them. The CDR3 sequence is 16 residues long.

The genes are TRBV19 and TRBJ1-1; D might be TRBD1 (5 bases). The V gene lost 5 bases and the J gene lost 0 bases, with 13 bases spanning the gap. CDR3 length equals 15 residues. Germline CDR1 LNHDA, CDR2 SQIVND (reference sequence). This CDR3 reads CASSSLDRLNTEAFF. The CDR3, as DNA: TGTGCCAGTAGTTCCCTTGACAGACTGAACACTGAAGCTTTCTTT.

This clone is a singleton in its sample. The rearrangement joins TRBV13 to TRBJ2-2; 9 nucleotides match TRBD1. Germline lookup yields CDR1 PRHDT and CDR2 FYEKMQ (reference sequence). V was clipped by 1 base and J by 4 bases; unmatched bases: 1. The CDR3 loop spans 15 amino acids. CDR3 sequence (DNA): TGTGCCAGCAGCTTAGACAGGGGGCTCACCGGGGAGCTGTTTTTT. It specifies CASSLDRGLTGELFF.

CDR3 sequence reads: CATTGANYGYTF. The CDR3 DNA reads TGTGCCACTACAGGGGCTAACTATGGCTACACCTTC. The chain uses TRBV6-6 and TRBJ1-2, with 7 bases aligning to TRBD1. The length of the CDR3 is 12 residues. CDR1 MNHNY and CDR2 SVGAGI come from the germline V gene (reference sequence). J lost 0 bases, V lost 10 bases, and 2 bases had no gene match.